What follows are 21 T cell receptor beta chains derived from one specimen sequenced in a study of cytomegalovirus exposure and HLA in healthy donors. Primers included in the PCR were 60 Vbeta and 13 Jbeta primers. This table comes from immunoSEQ multiplex PCR, and its TCRdb copy is limited to in-frame clones, with some not included. The repertoire holds about 210,000 clones, with about 88% as singletons. The sample taken for sequencing was PBMCs. The origin of the receptors is a woman under 40 in good health and CMV-seronegative.

This rearrangement joins TRBV6-1 to TRBJ1-2; 7 positions match TRBD1. The junction had 21 bases not matched to a gene; V was cut back by 4 bases and J by 4 bases. Germline values: CDR1 MNHNS, CDR2 SASEGT. The CDR3 is 19 residues long. This chain's CDR3 is CASSATEGQAKGYGYGYTF. DNA of the CDR3: TGTGCCAGCAGTGCGACCGAAGGACAGGCGAAGGGATACGGCTATGGCTACACCTTC.

The chain joins TRBV29-1 to TRBJ2-7, with TRBD1 matching 10 bases. This CDR3 comprises 14 residues. Trimming at V came to 6 bases and at J to 4 bases, leaving 9 bases not matched to a gene. From germline, CDR1 is SQVTM and CDR2 ANQGSEA. This chain's CDR3 is CSVAPRDRGYEQYF. CDR3 in DNA: TGCAGCGTGGCTCCTCGGGACAGGGGTTACGAGCAGTACTTC.

The chain combines TRBV2 with TRBJ2-1; the D gene is possibly TRBD2 (6 bases). V gave up 6 bases and J gave up 2 bases, with 14 bases separating them. The CDR3 contains 15 residues. The germline CDR1 and CDR2 sequences are SNHLY and FYNNEI. CDR3 nucleotide sequence: TGTGCCAGCAGGAAACATAGCGGTACCTACAATGAGCAGTTCTTC. As protein: CASRKHSGTYNEQFF.

The genes are TRBV7-8 and TRBJ2-7; no reliable D call. Germline CDR1 reads SGHVS; CDR2 reads FQNEAQ. The V end lost 5 bases, the J end lost 4 bases, and 9 bases lay between the germline ends. The CDR3 runs to 12 residues. CDR3 nucleotides: TGTGCCAGCAGCCCGAACAGTTACGAGCAGTACTTC. Protein sequence: CASSPNSYEQYF.

This clone was recorded a few times. This chain uses TRBV7-2 with TRBJ2-3; 11 bases line up with TRBD2. V lost 7 bases, J lost 1 base, and 4 bases stayed unmatched. Germline CDR1 is SGHTA and CDR2 is FQGNSA. This CDR3 comprises 15 residues. CDR3 bases: TGTGCCAGCAACGAACTAGCGGGAGGCACAGATACGCAGTATTTT. Its translation: CASNELAGGTDTQYF.

The rearrangement joins TRBV5-6 to TRBJ1-4, with no clear D. V was trimmed by 0 bases and J by 3 bases, leaving 12 bases between them. This CDR3 is 16 amino acids long. Germline V gene data show CDR1 as SGHDT and CDR2 as YYEEEE. CDR3 coding DNA: TGTGCCAGCAGCTTGGGGTCGGGGATAGCTAATGAAAAACTGTTTTTT. It yields the protein CASSLGSGIANEKLFF.

This clone was counted a few times. V is TRBV19 and J is TRBJ2-1; 14 bases are shared with TRBD2. Unmatched junction bases numbered 7, after V lost 1 base and J lost 8 bases. This CDR3 contains 17 residues. The V gene's germline CDR1 is LNHDA and CDR2 SQIVND (reference sequence). DNA of the CDR3: TGTGCCAGTAGTATAGCAGCCGGGACTAGCGGGAGAGATGAGCAGTTCTTC. Amino acids: CASSIAAGTSGRDEQFF.

The chain uses TRBV5-1 and TRBJ2-1; TRBD2 matches 10 bases. Germline V gene data show CDR1 as SGHRS and CDR2 as YFSETQ. With 1 base clipped from V and 7 bases from J, the junction kept 5 bases outside the gene matches. The CDR3 totals 15 residues. The CDR3 DNA is TGCGCCAGCAGCTTGTTTCTAGCGGGAGAAAATGAGCAGTTCTTC. Encoded protein: CASSLFLAGENEQFF.

V gene TRBV5-1 combines with J gene TRBJ2-1; TRBD2 is a possible D gene (5 bases). The germline CDR1 and CDR2 sequences are SGHRS and YFSETQ. V dropped 0 bases and J dropped 7 bases, with 14 bases sitting between them. CDR3 length: 15 amino acids. In DNA, the CDR3 is TGCGCCAGCAGCTTGGTGGGAGTTGAATCGAATGAGCAGTTCTTC. Protein: CASSLVGVESNEQFF.

This chain connects TRBV7-9 to TRBJ2-7; 10 nucleotides match TRBD1. Germline CDR1 and CDR2: SEHNR and FQNEAQ (reference sequence). The CDR3 consists of 15 residues. Trimming removed 5 bases from V and 2 bases from J; junction bases left unmatched: 6. CDR3 in amino acids: CASSPAGTGAYEQYF. CDR3 bases: TGTGCCAGCAGCCCAGCCGGGACAGGGGCCTACGAGCAGTACTTC. Full variable domain (remainder filled in from reference TRBV7-9 and TRBJ2-7): DTGVSQNPRHKITKRGQNVTFRCDPISEHNRLYWYRQTLGQGPEFLTYFQNEAQLEKSRLLSDRFSAERPKGSFSTLEIQRTEQGDSAMYLCASSPAGTGAYEQYFGPGTRLTVT.

This chain uses TRBV9 with TRBJ2-3, with 7 bases that match TRBD1. Germline-derived CDR1 and CDR2 are SGDLS and YYNGEE. CDR3 length: 16 amino acids. V gave up 4 bases and J gave up 5 bases; unmatched junction bases: 13. Here the CDR3 reads CASSLNPQGIGDTQYF. CDR3 DNA: TGTGCCAGCAGCCTCAATCCACAGGGGATTGGAGATACGCAGTATTTT.

The chain couples TRBV28 to TRBJ1-2; D gene unclear. V lost 7 bases to trimming and J lost 4 bases, with 10 bases between them. CDR1 is MDHEN, CDR2 SYDVKM, per germline. CDR3 length equals 12 residues. The CDR3 sequence: CASTRQPYGYTF. The CDR3 nucleotides read TGTGCCAGCACGCGGCAACCCTATGGCTACACCTTC.

The chain couples TRBV13 to TRBJ2-7; no clear D. The CDR3 sequence is 14 residues long. Looked up from germline, CDR1 is PRHDT and CDR2 is FYEKMQ (reference sequence). V lost 0 bases, J lost 5 bases, and 11 bases lay in between. This CDR3 reads CASSLGPVRNEQYF. DNA for the CDR3: TGTGCCAGCAGCTTAGGCCCAGTACGAAACGAGCAGTACTTC.

The genes are TRBV4-1 and TRBJ1-6; 7 positions match TRBD1. V shed 2 bases, J shed 2 bases, and the junction held 15 bases outside the gene matches. From germline, CDR1 is MGHRA and CDR2 YSYEKL. The CDR3 consists of 20 residues. The CDR3 DNA follows: TGCGCCAGCAGCCAAAAATGGACAGGATCGTCGGGCACCTATAATTCACCCCTCCACTTT. The encoded protein is CASSQKWTGSSGTYNSPLHF.

V is TRBV5-1 and J is TRBJ1-2, with 11 bases lining up with TRBD1. This CDR3 has 15 amino acids. Trimming cost V 3 bases and J 6 bases; bases outside gene matches: 7. Germline CDR1 reads SGHRS; CDR2 reads YFSETQ. The CDR3 DNA reads TGCGCCAGCAGCTCCGGACAGGGGGCTTGGGATGGCTACACCTTC. As protein: CASSSGQGAWDGYTF. Full variable domain (outside the CDR3, taken from reference TRBV5-1 and TRBJ1-2): KAGVTQTPRYLIKTRGQQVTLSCSPISGHRSVSWYQQTPGQGLQFLFEYFSETQRNKGNFPGRFSGRQFSNSRSEMNVSTLELGDSALYLCASSSGQGAWDGYTFGSGTRLTVV.

CDR3 sequence (DNA): TGTGCCAGCAGTTTGGGCAGCTTGCTCTCCTACGAGCAGTACTTC. This gives the protein CASSLGSLLSYEQYF. The chain recombines TRBV28 with TRBJ2-7; D gene uncertain. CDR1 is MDHEN and CDR2 is SYDVKM in the germline V gene. The V gene lost 3 bases and the J gene lost 0 bases, with 12 bases spanning the gap. The CDR3 has 15 residues.

This sequence joins TRBV5-1 and TRBJ2-7; D is unresolved. V was trimmed by 3 bases and J by 5 bases, leaving 12 bases between them. The CDR3 has 13 residues. Germline values: CDR1 SGHRS, CDR2 YFSETQ. The CDR3 DNA follows: TGCGCCAGCAGCTCGGGTCTAGAACACGAGCAGTACTTC. It codes for CASSSGLEHEQYF.

The rearrangement links TRBV18 to TRBJ2-7; 12 bases are shared with TRBD2. The germline V gene encodes CDR1 KGHSH and CDR2 LQKENI. This CDR3 comprises 15 residues. The trim removed 5 bases at V and 7 bases at J, leaving 9 bases unmatched. The CDR3 region is CASSTGTSGWGEQYF. The CDR3 DNA is TGTGCCAGCTCAACCGGGACTAGCGGGTGGGGTGAGCAGTACTTC.

The chain couples TRBV5-1 to TRBJ2-5, with D perhaps matching TRBD2 (6 bases). The end of the DNA is better explained by TRBJ2-7, so the J call may be wrong. There are 14 residues in the CDR3. CDR1 is SGHRS and CDR2 is YFSETQ in the germline V gene. Here the CDR3 reads CASSLDRDFYEQYF. CDR3 in DNA: TGCGCCAGCAGCTTGGACCGGGACTTCTACGAGCAGTACTTC.

The V gene is TRBV18, the J gene TRBJ2-2; tentative D call: TRBD1 (6 bases). Trimming cost V 5 bases and J 2 bases, with 15 bases left between them. Per the germline V gene, CDR1 is KGHSH and CDR2 is LQKENI. The CDR3 contains 16 residues. The CDR3 DNA is TGTGCCAGCTCAGGTCCCCCAGGGGCCAACACCGGGGAGCTGTTTTTT. It specifies CASSGPPGANTGELFF.

This chain uses TRBV29-1 with TRBJ2-2; 7 bases match TRBD1. Germline CDR1 SQVTM, CDR2 ANQGSEA. This CDR3 comprises 15 residues. V was pared by 7 bases and J by 6 bases, with 14 bases of the junction left unmatched. CDR3 sequence (DNA): TGCAGCGCTACCCAGGGGGACAGCAGGTCCGGGGAGCTGTTTTTT. It yields the protein CSATQGDSRSGELFF.